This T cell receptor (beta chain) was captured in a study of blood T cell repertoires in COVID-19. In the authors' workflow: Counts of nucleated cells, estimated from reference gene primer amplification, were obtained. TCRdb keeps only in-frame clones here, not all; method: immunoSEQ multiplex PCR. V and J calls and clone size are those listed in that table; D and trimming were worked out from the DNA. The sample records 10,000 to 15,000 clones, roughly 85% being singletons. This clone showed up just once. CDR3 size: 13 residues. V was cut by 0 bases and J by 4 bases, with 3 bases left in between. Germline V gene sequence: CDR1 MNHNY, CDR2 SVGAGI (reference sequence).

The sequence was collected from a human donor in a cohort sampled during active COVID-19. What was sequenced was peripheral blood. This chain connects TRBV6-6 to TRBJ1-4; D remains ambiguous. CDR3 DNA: TGTGCCAGCAGTTACTCTCATAATGAAAAACTGTTTTTT. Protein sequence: CASSYSHNEKLFF.